This T cell receptor (beta chain) was captured by sequencing in a study of blood T cell repertoires in COVID-19 (dated by TCRdb to 2019 to 2021). Turning to the overall study: Samples from collaborators originated in the United States, Italy and Spain and spanned both the acute and convalescent phases of COVID-19. The material from the prospective study consisted of cDNA or gDNA derived from T cells, B-cell-depleted T cells, or PBMCs. Deeply sampled blood TCRbeta repertoires from subjects exposed to, actively infected with, or recovered from COVID-19 were included in the dataset. The repertoires were released in a freely available public database meant as a resource for research on the immune response to SARS-CoV-2. Samples came from the ongoing ImmuneRACE study (first 160 participants) plus 1,254 subjects from 6 global collaborators. Sample metadata almost always included a de-identified subject ID, COVID-19 status, age in years and sex. HLA class I and class II types, where available, came from metadata supplied by the sample provider rather than from assay-based typing. The paper's findings and limits, for the study overall: How much clinical and demographic metadata was included differed by source and by participant, and the metadata was provided uncurated.

TCRbeta CDR3 regions were amplified from genomic DNA by means of the immunoSEQ Assay, a bias-controlled multiplex PCR. The authors' pipeline ran thus. The number of nucleated cells in each sample was estimated from the amplification of reference gene primers within the assay. Sequence reads were collapsed and filtered to measure the absolute abundance of every unique TCRbeta CDR3 rearrangement. For each sample, productive Simpson clonality was calculated as the square root of Simpson's diversity index over productive rearrangements. The source is immuneACCESS, and TCRdb retained only in-frame sequences with V and J called. Part of the clones is not carried over; for the studies checked, unresolved V genes explain less than half of this, and the remainder is unexplained. That table supplies the V and J calls and clone size; D and trimming were determined from the DNA. This sample lists 50,000 or so clones; more than 90% were detected once. The top ten clones comprise under 4.5% of the sample.

Note on this clone: It lacks a known antigen. The record has no base qualities; no much larger clone is one base away.

The germline V gene (reference sequence) provides CDR1 LGHDT and CDR2 YNNKEL. The CDR3, from cysteine to phenylalanine, totals 14 residues. The kept DNA is CDR3 alone, 42 bases in frame from the first base. Deletion took 6 bases off V and 5 bases off J, with a span of 17 bases between the germline ends. Whole blood was collected in K2EDTA tubes by collaborating institutions according to the institutions' own protocols. Collaborator samples were shipped for TCRbeta analysis as frozen whole blood, isolated PBMCs, or DNA extracted from either sample type. This sequence was found in a human donor in a cohort sampled during active COVID-19. The sample taken for sequencing was peripheral blood. The rearranged segments are TRBV3-1 (or the pseudogene TRBV3-2) and TRBJ2-7, with a tentative D gene TRBD2 over 6 matching bases. Here the CDR3 is given as CASSRGTAPNEQYF. At the DNA level, the sequence is TGTGCCAGCAGTCGCGGGACTGCCCCCAACGAGCAGTACTTC.